This entry lists 14 T cell receptor beta chains sequenced from one sample in a study of blood T cell repertoires in COVID-19. TCRdb's table, derived via immunoSEQ multiplex PCR, lists solely in-frame clones and lacks some. This table holds about 74,000 clones, 70% to 90% found once. Material: peripheral blood. The receptors stem from a man in his 70s with acute or convalescent COVID-19.

The chain recombines TRBV28 with TRBJ2-3, with D possibly being TRBD2 (5 bases). This CDR3 comprises 13 residues. V dropped 6 bases and J dropped 1 base, with 8 bases sitting between them. From germline, CDR1 is MDHEN and CDR2 SYDVKM. DNA of the CDR3: TGTGCCAGCAGGGATAGCGGCACAGATACGCAGTATTTT. This translates into CASRDSGTDTQYF.

The V gene is TRBV5-5, the J gene TRBJ2-7; 8 bases line up with TRBD1. The germline gives CDR1 SGHKS, CDR2 YYEKEE (reference sequence). The trim removed 5 bases at V and 0 bases at J, leaving 7 bases unmatched. This CDR3 has 15 residues. DNA of the CDR3: TGTGCCAGCAGTTACCGACAGGGGACCTCCTACGAGCAGTACTTC. Amino acid sequence: CASSYRQGTSYEQYF.

This sequence joins TRBV5-1 and TRBJ1-1; possibly TRBD1 for D (5 bases). The V end lost 0 bases, the J end lost 2 bases, and 14 bases lay between the germline ends. The CDR3 runs 16 residues. CDR1 is SGHRS and CDR2 is YFSETQ in the germline V gene. CDR3: CASSLGGGGINTEAFF. The CDR3 coding sequence is TGCGCCAGCAGCTTGGGAGGCGGGGGAATCAACACTGAAGCTTTCTTT.

The rearrangement joins TRBV30 to TRBJ1-1, with 12 bases matching TRBD1. CDR3 length: 16 amino acids. The germline V gene encodes CDR1 GTSNPN and CDR2 SVGIG (reference sequence). The junction had 12 bases not matched to a gene; V was cut back by 6 bases and J by 4 bases. CDR3 bases: TGTGCCTGTACATCTGGGACAGGGGGCGCGAGCACTGAAGCTTTCTTT. Protein sequence: CACTSGTGGASTEAFF.

The chain recombines TRBV21-1 with TRBJ2-3; the table names TRBD1, a call not compared with the DNA. TRBV21-1 is an annotated pseudogene. This CDR3 comprises 15 residues. CDR3 sequence (DNA): TGTGCCAGCAGCAAATTTCCAGGAATCACAGATACGCAGTATTTT. Translated: CASSKFPGITDTQYF.

V and J are TRBV11-3 and TRBJ2-1; D unresolved. V lost 1 base and J lost 6, with 7 bases in between. Germline V gives CDR1 SGHNT, CDR2 YENEEA. CDR3 length: 13 amino acids. In nucleotides, the CDR3 is TGTGCCAGCAGCTTAGCTACCTCCAATGAGCAGTTCTTC. Amino acids: CASSLATSNEQFF.

Here the CDR3 reads CASSQAGAGELFF. In nucleotides, the CDR3 is TGCGCCAGCAGCCAGGCCGGGGCCGGGGAGCTGTTTTTT. The gene calls are TRBV4-3 and TRBJ2-2; D possibly corresponds to TRBD2 (5 bases). CDR1 and CDR2 from the germline V gene are LGHNA and YSLEER. V was clipped by 3 bases and J by 6 bases, with 8 bases between them. The CDR3 runs 13 residues.

The chain carries TRBV15 and TRBJ2-1; 12 positions agree with TRBD2. Trimming at V came to 0 bases and at J to 7 bases, leaving 7 bases not matched to a gene. Germline-derived CDR1 and CDR2 are LNHNV and YYDKDF (reference sequence). The CDR3 contains 17 residues. The CDR3 DNA reads as TGTGCCACCAGCAGAGATCGGCTAGCGGGGGGGCGTAATGAGCAGTTCTTC. Translating gives CATSRDRLAGGRNEQFF.

The chain uses TRBV6-6 and TRBJ2-5; weak D call: TRBD1 (6 bases). The CDR3 extends over 15 amino acids. V lost 4 bases, J lost 2 bases, and 14 bases lay in between. The germline V gene has CDR1 MNHNY and CDR2 SVGAGI (reference sequence). The CDR3 coding sequence is TGTGCCAGCAGTTTAAATGGACAGAATCAAGAGACCCAGTACTTC. Its protein is CASSLNGQNQETQYF.

This clone was seen only once. This sequence joins TRBV6-5 and TRBJ1-4; TRBD1 matches at 9 bases. Trimming cost V 6 bases and J 7 bases; bases outside gene matches: 9. Germline V gene data show CDR1 as MNHEY and CDR2 as SVGAGI. The CDR3 spans 15 residues. The CDR3 loop is CASSYRGRWGEKLFF. Written as DNA, the CDR3 is TGTGCCAGCAGCTACAGGGGGCGGTGGGGTGAAAAACTGTTTTTT.

CDR3 DNA: TGTGCCAGCTCACCACTTACTACAGGGAGCTCTGGAAACACCATATATTTT. Protein sequence: CASSPLTTGSSGNTIYF. The rearrangement uses TRBV18 and TRBJ1-3; possible D gene TRBD1, 6 bases. Germline V gene sequence: CDR1 KGHSH, CDR2 LQKENI. V lost 1 base to trimming and J lost 0 bases, with 13 bases between them. The CDR3 spans 17 residues.

The genes are TRBV7-2 and TRBJ1-2; possible D gene TRBD1, 6 bases. From germline, CDR1 is SGHTA and CDR2 FQGNSA. The CDR3 extends over 13 amino acids. V lost 3 bases to trimming and J lost 4 bases, with 9 bases between them. The CDR3 DNA sequence: TGTGCCAGCAGCTTCGACAGGAGCTATGGCTACACCTTC. The encoded protein is CASSFDRSYGYTF.

The rearrangement uses TRBV19 and TRBJ2-1, with D unresolved. Trimming took 3 bases from V and 6 from J, leaving 9 bases between them. The CDR3 has 13 amino acids. Germline CDR1 LNHDA, CDR2 SQIVND (reference sequence). DNA for the CDR3: TGTGCCAGTAGTATTTCTCTATTCAATGAGCAGTTCTTC. This translates into CASSISLFNEQFF.

This sequence joins TRBV6-2 or TRBV6-3 and TRBJ2-7; 7 nucleotides align to TRBD2. Looked up from germline, CDR1 is MNHEY and CDR2 is SVGEGT. The V segment lost 0 bases and the J segment 5 bases; nucleotides outside the gene matches: 4. The CDR3 has 14 residues. CDR3 sequence reads: CASSYSRGLNEQYF. Written as DNA, the CDR3 is TGTGCCAGCAGTTACTCGCGGGGGTTAAACGAGCAGTACTTC.